A single sample is the source of the 13 T cell receptor beta chains below, sequenced in a study of identical twins. Each CDR3 protein gets one entry after TCRdb re-called the 5' RACE reads with MiXCR. The sample shows 500,000 or so distinct CDR3 sequences, over 11% of them seen only once. These records were also assigned to another study, of yellow fever vaccine responses in identical twins.

Sequenced: CD4+ T cells sorted from blood. These receptors were obtained from a woman aged 18 to 35 in good health.

This clonotype came up a few times. The genes are TRBV10-3 and TRBJ1-1; D unresolved. V was clipped by 8 bases and J by 3 bases, with 10 bases between them. Germline V gene data show CDR1 as ENHRY and CDR2 as SYGVKD. The CDR3 contains 12 residues. Here the CDR3 reads CAIVADDTEAFF. DNA for the CDR3: TGTGCCATCGTCGCGGATGACACTGAAGCTTTCTTT.

J is TRBJ2-1 and V is TRBV11-1; D is ambiguous. This CDR3 has 17 amino acids. Trimming took 1 base from V and 0 from J, leaving 13 bases between them. The germline V gene encodes CDR1 SGHAT and CDR2 FQDESV (reference sequence). The CDR3 protein is CASSLGLGLSSYNEQFF. CDR3 bases: TGTGCCAGCAGCTTAGGTTTAGGGCTAAGCTCCTACAATGAGCAGTTCTTC.

This sequence joins TRBV28 and TRBJ2-4; D gene uncertain. The CDR3 runs to 16 residues. V was clipped by 3 bases and J by 0 bases, with 12 bases between them. From germline, CDR1 is MDHEN and CDR2 SYDVKM. The CDR3 reads CASSLDPGLAKNIQYF. The CDR3 DNA is TGTGCCAGCAGTTTGGATCCGGGTTTAGCCAAAAACATTCAGTACTTC.

Only a few counts were recorded for this clonotype. The chain uses TRBV29-1 and TRBJ2-1, with TRBD2 matching over 14 bases. The CDR3 spans 15 residues. Germline lookup yields CDR1 SQVTM and CDR2 ANQGSEA. CDR3 DNA: TGCAGTGGGACTAGCGGGGGTGGGTCCTACAATGAGCAGTTCTTC. Amino acids: CSGTSGGGSYNEQFF.

The rearrangement uses TRBV12-3 or TRBV12-4 and TRBJ1-2, with D perhaps matching TRBD1 (6 bases). The CDR3 covers 13 residues. The ends were cut back, 7 bases at V and 1 base at J, with 10 bases in the middle. CDR3 residues: CASTLQGNYGYTF. CDR3 DNA sequence: TGTGCCAGCACCTTACAGGGTAACTATGGCTACACCTTC.

This clonotype was seen many times. The J gene is TRBJ2-1, the V gene TRBV5-1; D unclear. CDR1 SGHRS and CDR2 YFSETQ come from the germline V gene. V lost 1 base, J lost 5 bases, and 7 bases lay in between. This CDR3 spans 13 amino acids. The CDR3 DNA reads TGCGCCAGCAGCTTGAGGGCAAACAATGAGCAGTTCTTC. This codes for CASSLRANNEQFF.

CDR3 DNA: TGTGCCAGTAGTATCACAACCTTTGGGGGATCCGGGGAGCTGTTTTTT. Its translation: CASSITTFGGSGELFF. The V gene is TRBV19, the J gene TRBJ2-2, with D perhaps given as TRBD1 or TRBD2 (5 bases each). The germline CDR1 and CDR2 sequences are LNHDA and SQIVND (reference sequence). The CDR3 contains 16 residues. V dropped 3 bases and J dropped 6 bases, with 17 bases sitting between them.

This clonotype was recorded a few times. This chain connects TRBV5-4 to TRBJ2-2; D is possibly TRBD1 (6 bases). Deletions cut 4 bases from V and 0 bases from J, with 13 bases between. This CDR3 has 16 residues. Germline CDR1 reads SGHNT; CDR2 reads YYREEE (reference sequence). CDR3 nucleotide sequence: TGTGCCAGCAGCACCCGACAGGTCGCGAACACCGGGGAGCTGTTTTTT. Encoded protein: CASSTRQVANTGELFF.

The J gene is TRBJ2-1, the V gene TRBV12-3 or TRBV12-4; the match to TRBD2 covers 7 bases. Germline trimming cut 6 bases from V and 7 bases from J; bases unmatched to any gene: 6. The CDR3 is 13 residues long. The CDR3 DNA is TGTGCCAGCAGGGGAAGGACTAGAAATGAGCAGTTCTTC. Translation: CASRGRTRNEQFF.

This rearrangement joins TRBV20-1 to TRBJ2-5; possibly TRBD2 for D (5 bases). CDR3 length: 14 amino acids. Germline-derived CDR1 and CDR2 are DFQATT and SNEGSKA (reference sequence). Trimming stripped 5 bases from V and 4 bases from J, with 17 bases between. The CDR3 nucleotides read TGCAGTGCTGAAATGTGGGAGAGCCGAGAGACCCAGTACTTC. Encoded protein: CSAEMWESRETQYF.

This clonotype was observed a few times. This chain uses TRBV24-1 with TRBJ2-1; D ambiguous. V shed 2 bases and J shed 3 bases, with 10 bases lying between them. The CDR3 loop spans 15 amino acids. CDR1 KGHDR and CDR2 SFDVKD come from the germline V gene. The CDR3 DNA reads TGTGCCACCAGTGATTCGAGCAGGTTCTACAATGAGCAGTTCTTC. It is translated as CATSDSSRFYNEQFF.

A few counts support this clonotype. The chain employs TRBV12-3 or TRBV12-4 and TRBJ1-5; D remains ambiguous. The CDR3 extends over 14 amino acids. Deletions cut 2 bases from V and 0 bases from J, with 5 bases between. The chain's CDR3 is CASSLHDSNQPQHF. The DNA of the CDR3 is TGTGCCAGCAGTTTACACGATAGCAATCAGCCCCAGCATTTT.

This sequence joins TRBV7-3 and TRBJ1-3; D gene ambiguous. V lost 5 bases and J lost 3, with 17 bases in between. The CDR3 is made up of 16 amino acids. Germline V lookup: CDR1 SGHTA, CDR2 FQGTGA. CDR3 coding DNA: TGTGCCAGCAGCCCCACGCACCCGCCAATTGGAAACACCATATATTTT. Its translation is CASSPTHPPIGNTIYF. Together with reference TRBV7-3 and TRBJ1-3, the CDR3 gives the full variable domain: GAGVSQTPSNKVTEKGKYVELRCDPISGHTALYWYRQSLGQGPEFLIYFQGTGAADDSGLPNDRFFAVRPEGSVSTLKIQRTERGDSAVYLCASSPTHPPIGNTIYFGEGSWLTVV.